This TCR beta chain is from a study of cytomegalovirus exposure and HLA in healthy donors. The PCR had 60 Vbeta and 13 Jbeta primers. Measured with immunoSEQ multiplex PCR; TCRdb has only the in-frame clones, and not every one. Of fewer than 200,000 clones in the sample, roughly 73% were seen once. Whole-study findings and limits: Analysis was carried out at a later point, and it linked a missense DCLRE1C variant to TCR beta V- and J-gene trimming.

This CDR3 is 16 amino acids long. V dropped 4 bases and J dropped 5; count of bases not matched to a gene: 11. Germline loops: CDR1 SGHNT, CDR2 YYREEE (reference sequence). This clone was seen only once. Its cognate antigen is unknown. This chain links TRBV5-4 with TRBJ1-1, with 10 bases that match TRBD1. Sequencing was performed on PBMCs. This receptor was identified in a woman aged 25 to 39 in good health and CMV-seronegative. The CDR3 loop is CASSPDRGRSRTEAFF. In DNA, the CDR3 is TGTGCCAGCAGCCCCGACAGGGGGCGGAGTAGGACTGAAGCTTTCTTT.